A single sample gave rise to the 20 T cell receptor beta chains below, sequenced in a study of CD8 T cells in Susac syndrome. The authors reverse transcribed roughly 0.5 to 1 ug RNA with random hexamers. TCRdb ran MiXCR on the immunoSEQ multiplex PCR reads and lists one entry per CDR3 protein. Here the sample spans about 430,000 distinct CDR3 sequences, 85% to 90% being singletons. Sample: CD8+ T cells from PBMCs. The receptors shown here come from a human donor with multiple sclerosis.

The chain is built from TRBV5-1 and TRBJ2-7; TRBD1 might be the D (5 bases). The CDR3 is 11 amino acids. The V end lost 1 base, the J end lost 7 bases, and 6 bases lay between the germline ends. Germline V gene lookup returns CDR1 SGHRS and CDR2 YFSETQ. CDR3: CASSLRQEQYF. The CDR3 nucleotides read TGCGCCAGCAGCTTGCGACAGGAGCAGTACTTC.

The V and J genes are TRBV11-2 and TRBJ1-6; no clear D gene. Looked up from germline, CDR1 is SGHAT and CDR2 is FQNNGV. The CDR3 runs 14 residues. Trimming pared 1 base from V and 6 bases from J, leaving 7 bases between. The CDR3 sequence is CASSLVGVNSPLHF. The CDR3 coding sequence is TGTGCCAGCAGCTTAGTCGGAGTTAATTCACCCCTCCACTTT.

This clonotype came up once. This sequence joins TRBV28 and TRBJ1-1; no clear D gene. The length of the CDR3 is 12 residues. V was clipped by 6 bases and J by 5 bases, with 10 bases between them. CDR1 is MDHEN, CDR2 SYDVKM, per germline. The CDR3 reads CASSPVWTEAFF. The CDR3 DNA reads TGTGCCAGCAGCCCCGTGTGGACTGAAGCTTTCTTT.

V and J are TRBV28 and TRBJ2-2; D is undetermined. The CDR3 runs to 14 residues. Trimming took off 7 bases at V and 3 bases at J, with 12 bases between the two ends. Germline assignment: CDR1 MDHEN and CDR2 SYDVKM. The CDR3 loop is CASISLSDTGELFF. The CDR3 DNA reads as TGTGCCAGCATCTCCCTCTCCGACACCGGGGAGCTGTTTTTT.

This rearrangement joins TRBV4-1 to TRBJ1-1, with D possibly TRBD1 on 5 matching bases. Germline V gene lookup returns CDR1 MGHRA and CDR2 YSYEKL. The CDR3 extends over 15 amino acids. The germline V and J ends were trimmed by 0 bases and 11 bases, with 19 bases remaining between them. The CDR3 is CASSQEADIPSAAFF. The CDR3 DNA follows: TGCGCCAGCAGCCAAGAGGCGGACATCCCCTCCGCCGCTTTCTTT.

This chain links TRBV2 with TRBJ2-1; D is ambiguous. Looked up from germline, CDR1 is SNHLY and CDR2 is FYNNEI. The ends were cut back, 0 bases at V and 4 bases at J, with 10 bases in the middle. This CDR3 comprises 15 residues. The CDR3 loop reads CASSEAGQVYNEQFF. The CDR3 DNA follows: TGTGCCAGCAGTGAAGCCGGTCAGGTTTACAATGAGCAGTTCTTC.

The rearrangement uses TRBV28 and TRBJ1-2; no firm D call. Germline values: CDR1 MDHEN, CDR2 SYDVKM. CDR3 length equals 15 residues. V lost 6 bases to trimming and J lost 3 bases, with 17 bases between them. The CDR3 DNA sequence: TGTGCCAGCAGGCCCAGGCGGGGATCATACTATGGCTACACCTTC. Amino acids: CASRPRRGSYYGYTF.

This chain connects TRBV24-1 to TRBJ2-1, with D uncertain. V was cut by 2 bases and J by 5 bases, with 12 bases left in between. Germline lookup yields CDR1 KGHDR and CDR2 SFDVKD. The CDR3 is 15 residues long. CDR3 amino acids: CATSDYQDPHNEQFF. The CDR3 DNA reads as TGTGCCACCAGTGATTACCAGGATCCCCACAATGAGCAGTTCTTC.

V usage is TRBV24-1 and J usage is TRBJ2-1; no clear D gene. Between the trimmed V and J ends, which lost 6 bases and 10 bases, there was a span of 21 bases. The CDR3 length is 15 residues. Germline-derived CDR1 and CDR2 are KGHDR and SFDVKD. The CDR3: CATSKARDPLSEQFF. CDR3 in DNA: TGTGCCACCAGTAAGGCTAGGGATCCGTTATCCGAGCAGTTCTTC.

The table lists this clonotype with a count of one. The CDR3 is CASSLPLGTDPRGNQPQHF. The CDR3 DNA reads TGTGCCAGCAGTTTGCCGCTCGGGACCGACCCACGGGGCAATCAGCCCCAGCATTTT. The chain uses TRBV28 and TRBJ1-5, with D tentatively TRBD1 (5 bases). Per germline, CDR1 MDHEN and CDR2 SYDVKM. The CDR3 is made up of 19 amino acids. Trimming shortened V by 3 bases and J by 2 bases, and 23 bases separated the two germline ends.

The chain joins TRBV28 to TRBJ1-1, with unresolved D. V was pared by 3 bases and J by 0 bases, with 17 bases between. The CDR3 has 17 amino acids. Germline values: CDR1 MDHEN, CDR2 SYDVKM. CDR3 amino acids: CASSLRSGRHLNTEAFF. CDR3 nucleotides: TGTGCCAGCAGTTTGCGGTCGGGCAGACACTTGAACACTGAAGCTTTCTTT.

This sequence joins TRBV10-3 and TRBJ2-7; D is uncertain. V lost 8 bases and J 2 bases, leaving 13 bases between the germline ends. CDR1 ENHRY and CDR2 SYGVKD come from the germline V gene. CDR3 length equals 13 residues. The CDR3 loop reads CAIAYPGTYEQYF. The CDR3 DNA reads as TGTGCCATCGCTTATCCGGGTACCTACGAGCAGTACTTC.

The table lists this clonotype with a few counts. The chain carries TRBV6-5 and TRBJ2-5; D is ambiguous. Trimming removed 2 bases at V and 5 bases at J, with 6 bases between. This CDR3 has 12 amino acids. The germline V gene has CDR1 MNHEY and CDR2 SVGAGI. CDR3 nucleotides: TGTGCCAGCAGTTACGAAGGGGAGACCCAGTACTTC. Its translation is CASSYEGETQYF.

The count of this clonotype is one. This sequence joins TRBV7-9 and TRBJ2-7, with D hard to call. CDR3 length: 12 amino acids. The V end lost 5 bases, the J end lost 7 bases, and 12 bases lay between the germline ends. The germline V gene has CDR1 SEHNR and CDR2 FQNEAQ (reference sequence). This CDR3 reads CASSDRVREQYF. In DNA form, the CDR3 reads TGTGCCAGCAGCGACCGCGTACGGGAGCAGTACTTC.

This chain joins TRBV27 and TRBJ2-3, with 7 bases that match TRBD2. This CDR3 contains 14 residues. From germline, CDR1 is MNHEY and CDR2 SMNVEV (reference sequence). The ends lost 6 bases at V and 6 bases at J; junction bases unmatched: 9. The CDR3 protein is CASRLSGTVDTQYF. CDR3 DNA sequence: TGTGCCAGCAGATTAAGCGGGACGGTGGATACGCAGTATTTT.

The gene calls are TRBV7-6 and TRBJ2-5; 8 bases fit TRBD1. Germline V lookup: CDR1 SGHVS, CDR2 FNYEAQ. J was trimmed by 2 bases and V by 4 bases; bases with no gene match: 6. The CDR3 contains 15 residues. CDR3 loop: CASSSGDRTQETQYF. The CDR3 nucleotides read TGTGCCAGCAGCTCGGGGGACAGGACTCAAGAGACCCAGTACTTC.

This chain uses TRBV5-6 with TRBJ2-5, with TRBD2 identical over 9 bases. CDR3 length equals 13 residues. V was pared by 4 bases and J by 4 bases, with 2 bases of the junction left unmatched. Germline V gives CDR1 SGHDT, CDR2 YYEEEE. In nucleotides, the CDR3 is TGTGCCAGCAGCAATAGCGGGAGAGAGACCCAGTACTTC. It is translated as CASSNSGRETQYF.

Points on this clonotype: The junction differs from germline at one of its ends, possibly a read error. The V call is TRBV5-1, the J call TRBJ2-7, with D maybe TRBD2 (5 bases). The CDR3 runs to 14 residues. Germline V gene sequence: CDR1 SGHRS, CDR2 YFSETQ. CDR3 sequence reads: CASTLDSLSYEQYF. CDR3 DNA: TGCGCCAGCACCTTGGACTCACTCTCCTACGAGCAGTACTTC.

CDR3 in DNA: TGTGCCAGCAGTTATGTGAACACTGAAGCTTTCTTT. Translated, it gives CASSYVNTEAFF. The J gene is TRBJ1-1, the V gene TRBV6-6; D unresolved. The germline V and J ends were trimmed by 3 bases and 0 bases, with 2 bases remaining between them. In germline, CDR1 is MNHNY, CDR2 SVGAGI (reference sequence). The CDR3 covers 12 residues.

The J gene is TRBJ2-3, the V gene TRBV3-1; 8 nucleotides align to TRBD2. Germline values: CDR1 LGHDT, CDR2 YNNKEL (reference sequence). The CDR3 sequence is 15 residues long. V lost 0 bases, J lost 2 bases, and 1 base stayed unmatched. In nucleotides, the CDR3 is TGTGCCAGCAGCCAAGAGCGGGGGGTCACAGATACGCAGTATTTT. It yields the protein CASSQERGVTDTQYF.